This TCR beta chain was documented in a study of metastatic and nonmetastatic thyroid tumors. Turning to the study itself: Repertoire comparison spanned blood and tumor or nodule tissue of malignant and benign thyroid patients. Study-wide findings and caveats: The reported finding was significantly higher TCR beta diversity in malignant thyroid tumors relative to benign nodules, in blood and tumor.

Worth noting for this clone: The antigen is unknown. The junction differs from germline at one of its ends, possibly a read error.

Treatment of any kind had been given to no patient before thyroid surgery. The CDR3 is made up of 14 amino acids. Per the original data handling: In papillary thyroid cancer, a distant-metastasis classifier was built using CDR3 differences across clinicopathological groups. TCRdb used MiXCR to call clones anew from the PCR reads. TCRdb assigned the V and J calls; the authors' analysis was not used. The sample carries approximately 58,000 clones, approximately 22% recorded once. The chain carries TRBV12-3 or TRBV12-4 and TRBJ1-1; 9 nucleotides match TRBD1. The receptor's source is a female donor with papillary thyroid cancer or a benign thyroid nodule (not recorded which). Some clones in this sample may be carry-over from other donors' samples. The source material was blood. CDR3 DNA: TGTGCCATCAGTATTTCGGACAGGGGCAGTAAAGCTTTCTTT. The encoded protein is CAISISDRGSKAFF.